This TCR beta chain was observed in a study of metastatic and nonmetastatic thyroid tumors. About the research overall: Repertoires from malignant and benign thyroid patients were compared across blood and tumor or nodule tissue.

Every patient underwent thyroid surgery untreated. General study points: For both blood and tumor, malignant thyroid tumors reportedly showed significantly higher TCR beta diversity than benign nodules did.

TCRdb reassembled clones from the PCR reads with MiXCR. The sample holds 15,000 to 20,000 clones; 29% are singletons and the top ten take around 14%. By frequency in the sample, this clone is medium-sized. Antigen: not known. Trimming shortened V by 9 bases and J by 4 bases, and 14 bases separated the two germline ends. Looked up from germline, CDR1 is KGHDR and CDR2 is SFDVKD. The CDR3 is 14 amino acids. The clonotype comes from a female donor with papillary thyroid cancer or a benign thyroid nodule (not recorded which). Some clones in this sample may be carry-over from other donors' samples. Sequenced sample: tumor tissue. This chain connects TRBV24-1 to TRBJ2-2, with D perhaps matching TRBD1 or TRBD2 (5 bases each). DNA for the CDR3: TGTGCCACCGGAGGACGAGGGGCCACCGGGGAGCTGTTTTTT. It specifies CATGGRGATGELFF.